A single sample is the source of the 19 T cell receptor beta chains below, sequenced in a study of CD8 T cells in ankylosing spondylitis. Whole-study results and caveats: A motif in TCR beta, a set of 8 or 9 highly homologous variants, appeared characteristic of ankylosing spondylitis blood.

The antigens for these receptors are not known. One entry per CDR3 protein results from TCRdb running MiXCR on the 5' RACE reads. Of 650,000 to 800,000 distinct CDR3 sequences listed, around 19% are singletons. Input material: blood, either unsorted or a sorted T cell fraction (not recorded which). Every receptor here comes from a male donor with ankylosing spondylitis.

The chain recombines TRBV20-1 with TRBJ1-4; 8 bases map to TRBD1. The germline CDR1 and CDR2 sequences are DFQATT and SNEGSKA (reference sequence). The length of the CDR3 is 14 residues. V gave up 1 base and J gave up 7 bases; unmatched junction bases: 5. CDR3 sequence reads: CSARVPGGGEKLFF. The CDR3 nucleotides read TGCAGTGCTAGAGTCCCAGGGGGCGGTGAAAAACTGTTTTTT.

The rearrangement links TRBV27 to TRBJ1-1; 9 bases align to TRBD1. Germline lookup yields CDR1 MNHEY and CDR2 SMNVEV (reference sequence). V was pared by 6 bases and J by 0 bases, with 11 bases of the junction left unmatched. This CDR3 spans 17 amino acids. DNA of the CDR3: TGTGCCAGCAGCCTGAATTTCGGGACAGGGATGAACACTGAAGCTTTCTTT. It specifies CASSLNFGTGMNTEAFF.

A few counts support this clonotype. The chain couples TRBV7-2 to TRBJ1-5, with a possible D match to TRBD1 (5 bases). CDR1 and CDR2 from the germline V gene are SGHTA and FQGNSA. Trimming cost V 1 base and J 12 bases, with 10 bases left between them. The CDR3 loop spans 12 amino acids. CDR3: CASSLVGTYQHF. CDR3 bases: TGTGCCAGCAGCTTAGTCGGGACCTACCAGCATTTT.

The J gene is TRBJ1-1, the V gene TRBV7-9; D not resolved. V dropped 8 bases and J dropped 2 bases, with 15 bases sitting between them. The CDR3 spans 14 residues. Looked up from germline, CDR1 is SEHNR and CDR2 is FQNEAQ (reference sequence). The CDR3 here is CASENSGSNTEAFF. In nucleotides, the CDR3 is TGTGCCAGCGAAAATTCAGGCTCAAACACTGAAGCTTTCTTT.

This clonotype has at least ten counts. The CDR3 sequence: CSAAAGSSSYEQYF. CDR3 in DNA: TGCAGTGCCGCGGCGGGTTCAAGCTCCTACGAGCAGTACTTC. The V gene is TRBV20-1, the J gene TRBJ2-7; tentatively, D is TRBD2 (5 bases). This CDR3 has 14 residues. Germline loops: CDR1 DFQATT, CDR2 SNEGSKA (reference sequence). With 6 bases removed from V and 0 bases from J, the gap between germline ends came to 15 bases.

The genes are TRBV7-9 and TRBJ2-3, with 8 bases identical to TRBD2. J gave up 2 bases and V 7 bases, and 8 bases lay outside the gene matches. This CDR3 contains 15 residues. CDR1 SEHNR and CDR2 FQNEAQ come from the germline V gene (reference sequence). Written as DNA, the CDR3 is TGTGCCAGCACCAAACTAGCGGTAAACACAGATACGCAGTATTTT. Protein: CASTKLAVNTDTQYF.

The chain has TRBV4-2 and TRBJ2-5; the D gene is possibly TRBD2 (6 bases). Between the trimmed V and J ends, which lost 6 bases and 5 bases, there was a span of 13 bases. Per germline, CDR1 LGHNA and CDR2 YNFKEQ. The CDR3 has 13 amino acids. CDR3 sequence (DNA): TGTGCCAGCAGGGGGGGTAACAGGGAGACCCAGTACTTC. The encoded protein is CASRGGNRETQYF.

This clonotype was detected a few times. The J gene is TRBJ2-7, the V gene TRBV7-9; D ambiguous. Trimming cost V 3 bases and J 0 bases, with 9 bases left between them. The CDR3 length is 14 residues. The germline V gene encodes CDR1 SEHNR and CDR2 FQNEAQ (reference sequence). The CDR3, as DNA: TGTGCCAGCAGCTTGGTGACGGGCTCCTACGAGCAGTACTTC. This sequence encodes CASSLVTGSYEQYF. Variable domain in full (rest from reference TRBV7-9 and TRBJ2-7): DTGVSQNPRHKITKRGQNVTFRCDPISEHNRLYWYRQTLGQGPEFLTYFQNEAQLEKSRLLSDRFSAERPKGSFSTLEIQRTEQGDSAMYLCASSLVTGSYEQYFGPGTRLTVT.

This clonotype was observed a handful of times. The V and J genes are TRBV5-5 and TRBJ2-1; possibly TRBD2 for D (5 bases). CDR3 length: 14 amino acids. The germline V and J ends were trimmed by 1 base and 7 bases, with 12 bases remaining between them. The germline gives CDR1 SGHKS, CDR2 YYEKEE (reference sequence). The CDR3 loop reads CASSLKPGLNEQFF. The CDR3 DNA follows: TGTGCCAGCAGCTTGAAGCCGGGGTTAAATGAGCAGTTCTTC.

The chain recombines TRBV6-1 with TRBJ1-1; no reliable D call. Germline CDR1 and CDR2: MNHNS and SASEGT. This CDR3 is 12 amino acids long. CDR3 nucleotides: TGTGCTTCTGGGGAGTACAATACTGAAGCTTTCTTT. Encoded protein: CASGEYNTEAFF.

The chain links TRBV10-3 to TRBJ1-6, with 10 bases lining up with TRBD1. This CDR3 spans 15 amino acids. CDR1 and CDR2 (germline): ENHRY, SYGVKD. V was clipped by 6 bases and J by 10 bases; unmatched bases: 9. The CDR3 nucleotides are TGTGCCATCAGCGACGGGACAGGGGTTGGGTCACCCCTCCACTTT. It specifies CAISDGTGVGSPLHF.

This chain connects TRBV5-1 to TRBJ2-5, with D perhaps matching TRBD1 (5 bases). CDR3 length: 15 residues. V gave up 0 bases and J gave up 2 bases, with 11 bases separating them. The germline V gene encodes CDR1 SGHRS and CDR2 YFSETQ. This CDR3 reads CASSLVAGWQETQYF. As DNA, the CDR3 is TGCGCCAGCAGCTTGGTGGCAGGGTGGCAAGAGACCCAGTACTTC.

The chain joins TRBV5-6 to TRBJ2-3; no clear D gene. Trimming took off 4 bases at V and 3 bases at J, with 12 bases between the two ends. The V gene's germline CDR1 is SGHDT and CDR2 YYEEEE. The CDR3 is made up of 14 amino acids. CDR3 residues: CASSRTRPTDTQYF. CDR3 in DNA: TGTGCCAGCAGCAGGACCAGGCCTACAGATACGCAGTATTTT.

In the case of this clonotype: The junction departs from the called germline gene at one end, perhaps through a read error. This sequence joins TRBV5-1 and TRBJ1-5, with no clear D. The CDR3 consists of 13 residues. Germline-derived CDR1 and CDR2 are SGHRS and YFSETQ. The CDR3 spells CASSLTSNQPQHF. The CDR3 DNA is TGTGCCAGCAGCTTAACTAGCAATCAGCCCCAGCATTTT.

This chain links TRBV7-6 with TRBJ2-1; D not certain. This CDR3 comprises 13 residues. The V end lost 5 bases, the J end lost 7 bases, and 12 bases lay between the germline ends. CDR1 is SGHVS, CDR2 FNYEAQ, per germline. The CDR3 coding sequence is TGTGCCAGCAGCCAACCCGAGGCGAATGAGCAGTTCTTC. Translated: CASSQPEANEQFF.

This clonotype was seen many times. The chain has TRBV4-2 and TRBJ2-3; tentatively, D is TRBD1 (7 bases). This CDR3 is built from 16 residues. CDR1 is LGHNA, CDR2 YNFKEQ, per germline. Deletions cut 1 base from V and 3 bases from J, with 14 bases between. DNA for the CDR3: TGTGCCAGCAGCCAAGTTTCGGCAGGGGGGACAGATACGCAGTATTTT. This encodes CASSQVSAGGTDTQYF.

This clonotype was seen ten or more times. CDR3 loop: CASSFQGSSYEQYF. Here the CDR3 DNA reads TGTGCCAGCAGTTTCCAGGGGAGCTCCTACGAGCAGTACTTC. This chain connects TRBV12-3 or TRBV12-4 to TRBJ2-7, with TRBD1 as a possible D gene (6 bases). Trimming shortened V by 3 bases and J by 0 bases, and 9 bases separated the two germline ends. This CDR3 comprises 14 residues.

J is TRBJ2-5 and V is TRBV28, with D possibly called TRBD1 or TRBD2 (5 bases each). The CDR3 loop spans 14 amino acids. Germline V lookup: CDR1 MDHEN, CDR2 SYDVKM. Trimming pared 4 bases from V and 0 bases from J, leaving 9 bases between. CDR3 residues: CASSSGLYQETQYF. CDR3 in DNA: TGTGCCAGCAGTTCGGGGCTTTACCAAGAGACCCAGTACTTC.

The rearrangement uses TRBV5-6 and TRBJ1-6; TRBD1 aligns across 7 bases. Germline assignment: CDR1 SGHDT and CDR2 YYEEEE. With 4 bases clipped from V and 11 bases from J, the junction kept 12 bases outside the gene matches. This CDR3 is 15 amino acids long. CDR3 coding DNA: TGTGCCAGCAGCCTACCGACAGGGAGGTCAGCACCCCTCCACTTT. Translated: CASSLPTGRSAPLHF.